This T cell receptor (beta chain) was retrieved from a study of shared clonotypes between healthy human individuals. Study observations and caveats: Naive subsets usually exceeded memory subsets in estimated richness. Clonotypes not shared had lower generation probabilities than those common to all four donors.

Germline V gene lookup returns CDR1 SGDLS and CDR2 YYNGEE. The germline V and J ends were trimmed by 4 bases and 0 bases, with 15 bases remaining between them. This CDR3 has 16 residues. Cells designated naive CD8 were CD45RO-negative and were positively selected for CCR7, with terminally differentiated effector memory CD45RA+ cells excluded. Researchers ran the assay at a deep level. In the study's own analysis: Junction-only sequences without quality scores came from ImmunoSEQ, so filtering differed. Sequenced by immunoSEQ multiplex PCR; TCRdb stores in-frame clones only, minus some. V, J and clone size derive from that table, while D and trimming were established from the DNA sequence. The sample contains about 750,000 clones, more than 85% of which appear only once. Concerning this clone itself: Its antigen is as yet unknown.

The sequence was obtained from a man aged 30-40 years in good health. The material sequenced was naive CD8+ T cells sorted from blood. The chain recombines TRBV9 with TRBJ2-3; D unclear. The CDR3 region has the DNA TGTGCCAGCAGCCCCCGGGCAGGCCATAGCACAGATACGCAGTATTTT. Protein product: CASSPRAGHSTDTQYF.